This T cell receptor (beta chain) emerged from a study of early T cells in non-severe SARS-CoV-2 infection. Study information: Sequencing input comprised bulk RNA from unsorted whole blood; chain pairing was not available.

Individual cDNA molecules were tagged with unique molecular identifiers. TCRdb ran MiXCR on the 5' RACE reads and lists one entry per CDR3 protein. The sample consists of about 60,000 distinct CDR3 sequences, 8.5% to 10% of them appearing once. Germline CDR1 and CDR2: SQVTM and ANQGSEA. There are 15 residues in the CDR3. V lost 0 bases, J lost 1 base, and 12 bases lay in between. What was sequenced was whole blood. The sequence came from an adult who was a healthcare worker with PCR-confirmed SARS-CoV-2 infection or an uninfected control (not recorded which). The genes are TRBV29-1 and TRBJ2-5; the D is unclear. The CDR3 protein is CSVEDLGFSQETQYF. The CDR3, as DNA: TGCAGCGTTGAAGATCTGGGATTCTCCCAAGAGACCCAGTACTTC.